Shown below are 31 T cell receptor beta chains from a single sample sequenced in a study of T-cell reconstitution after alpha-beta-depleted transplantation in children. Preparing the TCRbeta library involved the use of unique molecular identifiers. One entry per CDR3 protein results from TCRdb running MiXCR on the PCR reads. The table lists fewer than 550,000 distinct CDR3 sequences, 15% to 20% of them singletons. The sequencing used PBMCs, mostly from graft donor cells, collected 360 days after TCRalphabeta/CD19-depleted stem cell transplant. Source of these receptors: a boy less than two years old who had a stem cell transplant for Wiskott-Aldrich syndrome, so the T cells may come from the graft donor.

The genes are TRBV10-3 and TRBJ1-6, with D tentatively TRBD1 (5 bases). The germline gives CDR1 ENHRY, CDR2 SYGVKD. The CDR3 contains 13 residues. Trimming left V 0 bases short and J 9 bases short, with 6 bases between. CDR3 loop: CAISESQGSPLHF. The CDR3 DNA sequence: TGTGCCATCAGTGAGTCGCAGGGTTCACCCCTCCACTTT.

This clonotype appeared a few times. This chain joins TRBV5-1 and TRBJ2-3; D may correspond to TRBD1 or TRBD2 (5 bases each). V was shortened by 4 bases and J by 4 bases, with 13 bases between the two germline ends. This CDR3 spans 14 amino acids. CDR1 is SGHRS, CDR2 YFSETQ, per germline. The CDR3 bases are TGCGCCAGCAGCACGGGACGGGGCGCAGATACGCAGTATTTT. Translating it yields CASSTGRGADTQYF.

This clonotype came up a few times. V usage is TRBV20-1 and J usage is TRBJ2-7; 7 nucleotides align to TRBD1. Germline loops: CDR1 DFQATT, CDR2 SNEGSKA (reference sequence). The CDR3 runs 15 residues. V lost 1 base to trimming and J lost 2 bases; unmatched junction nucleotides: 8. CDR3 in amino acids: CSARGQGAHPYEQYF. The CDR3 DNA follows: TGCAGTGCTAGAGGACAGGGCGCCCACCCCTACGAGCAGTACTTC.

Many counts were recorded for this clonotype. This chain links TRBV7-9 with TRBJ2-1; D remains ambiguous. Trimming shortened V by 2 bases and J by 0 bases, and 8 bases separated the two germline ends. CDR3 length equals 15 residues. The germline gives CDR1 SEHNR, CDR2 FQNEAQ (reference sequence). The CDR3 region is CASSLKSNSYNEQFF. CDR3 coding DNA: TGTGCCAGCAGCTTAAAGTCGAACTCCTACAATGAGCAGTTCTTC.

The V and J genes are TRBV6-5 and TRBJ2-3, with D hard to call. Trimming took 0 bases from V and 3 from J, leaving 7 bases between them. Germline V CDR1 and CDR2: MNHEY, SVGAGI. This CDR3 region has 14 residues. CDR3 sequence (DNA): TGTGCCAGCAGTTACTCGCCCGAGACAGATACGCAGTATTTT. Translation gives CASSYSPETDTQYF.

J is TRBJ2-5 and V is TRBV2; D ambiguous. The CDR3 sequence is 15 residues long. Germline V gives CDR1 SNHLY, CDR2 FYNNEI. Trimming removed 2 bases at V and 1 base at J, with 11 bases between. The CDR3 DNA follows: TGTGCCAGCAGTGAACGGGTCCTGGCCCAAGAGACCCAGTACTTC. It is translated as CASSERVLAQETQYF. Full variable domain (remainder filled in from reference TRBV2 and TRBJ2-5): EPEVTQTPSHQVTQMGQEVILRCVPISNHLYFYWYRQILGQKVEFLVSFYNNEISEKSEIFDDQFSVERPDGSNFTLKIRSTKLEDSAMYFCASSERVLAQETQYFGPGTRLLVL.

This sequence joins TRBV6-2 or TRBV6-3 and TRBJ2-2; 8 positions match TRBD2. Looked up from germline, CDR1 is MNHEY and CDR2 is SVGEGT. V shed 6 bases and J 6 bases; nucleotides not matched to a gene: 9. The CDR3 length is 15 residues. The CDR3 region is CASRRAGGPSGELFF. The DNA for the CDR3 is TGTGCCAGCAGGAGGGCGGGAGGCCCGTCCGGGGAGCTGTTTTTT.

The sample holds a few counts of this clonotype. V gene TRBV20-1 combines with J gene TRBJ1-5; 9 bases match TRBD1. Germline values: CDR1 DFQATT, CDR2 SNEGSKA (reference sequence). This CDR3 is 15 amino acids long. Losses at the gene ends were 4 bases for V and 5 bases for J; bases not matched to a gene: 9. The CDR3 DNA follows: TGCAGTGCTACCGGTCTTAGACAGGGGGATCAGCCCCAGCATTTT. Its protein is CSATGLRQGDQPQHF.

The rearrangement uses TRBV12-3 or TRBV12-4 and TRBJ2-3; no definite D call. The CDR3 consists of 13 residues. The V end was cut by 7 bases, the J end by 3 bases, with 11 bases between. The CDR3 DNA follows: TGTGCCAGCACTCCAGCACCGACAGATACGCAGTATTTT. Translation: CASTPAPTDTQYF.

The chain recombines TRBV7-9 with TRBJ2-1; D possibly corresponds to TRBD1 (6 bases). Trimming stripped 3 bases from V and 15 bases from J, with 18 bases between. CDR1 and CDR2 from the germline V gene are SEHNR and FQNEAQ (reference sequence). There are 13 residues in the CDR3. The CDR3 region is CASSFPGPRGWFF. The CDR3 DNA is TGTGCCAGCAGCTTCCCTGGCCCGAGGGGGTGGTTCTTC.

For the CDR3, the DNA is TGTGCCAGCAGCCCCGGAGGGGGGTCCCCTGGGGCCAACGTCCTGACTTTC. Its translation is CASSPGGGSPGANVLTF. The chain combines TRBV6-2 or TRBV6-3 with TRBJ2-6; D is tentatively TRBD1 or TRBD2 (6 bases each). The CDR3 loop spans 17 amino acids. V was cut by 6 bases and J by 2 bases, with 17 bases left in between. CDR1 is MNHEY, CDR2 SVGEGT, per germline.

Note on this clonotype: An end of the junction does not agree with germline; a read error may underlie this. The V and J genes are TRBV14 and TRBJ2-1, with D possibly matching TRBD2 (6 bases). CDR1 is SGHDN, CDR2 FVKESK, per germline. The CDR3 runs to 16 residues. CDR3 bases: TGTGCCAGCAGCCCTGGGATCAGCGGGTGGGTCTTTCTTTGGCTCTTC. It translates to CASSPGISGWVFLWLF.

There are a few counts of this clonotype. The chain recombines TRBV6-5 with TRBJ2-7, with D possibly being TRBD2 (7 bases). CDR1 MNHEY and CDR2 SVGAGI come from the germline V gene. The CDR3 is 16 residues long. V was clipped by 0 bases and J by 0 bases, with 12 bases between them. The CDR3: CASSYSGGANSYEQYF. The CDR3, as DNA: TGTGCCAGCAGTTACTCGGGGGGGGCGAACTCCTACGAGCAGTACTTC.

This clonotype was counted only a few times. V usage is TRBV18 and J usage is TRBJ1-4; 8 bases agree with TRBD1. V was pared by 4 bases and J by 8 bases, with 3 bases of the junction left unmatched. CDR1 is KGHSH and CDR2 is LQKENI in the germline V gene. This CDR3 contains 13 residues. The CDR3 nucleotides read TGTGCCAGCTCACTCGGACAGGGAGAAAAACTGTTTTTT. Protein product: CASSLGQGEKLFF.

J is TRBJ2-3 and V is TRBV12-3 or TRBV12-4, with D unresolved. The CDR3 runs 15 residues. The V end lost 10 bases, the J end lost 2 bases, and 19 bases lay between the germline ends. The CDR3, as DNA: TGTGCCACCTCCTTAGGCGCTAGTTTCACAGATACGCAGTATTTT. Its translation is CATSLGASFTDTQYF.

The chain joins TRBV11-2 to TRBJ2-4; tentative D call: TRBD1 (6 bases). Trimming shortened V by 4 bases and J by 0 bases, and 19 bases separated the two germline ends. This CDR3 contains 18 residues. CDR1 SGHAT and CDR2 FQNNGV come from the germline V gene. The CDR3 region is CASSSNLGQILAKNIQYF. DNA for the CDR3: TGTGCCAGCAGCTCGAACCTAGGACAGATACTAGCCAAAAACATTCAGTACTTC. The full variable domain, with the rest looked up from reference TRBV11-2 and TRBJ2-4, is EAGVAQSPRYKIIEKRQSVAFWCNPISGHATLYWYQQILGQGPKLLIQFQNNGVVDDSQLPKDRFSAERLKGVDSTLKIQPAKLEDSAVYLCASSSNLGQILAKNIQYFGAGTRLSVL.

The J gene is TRBJ2-4, the V gene TRBV6-1; 11 bases align to TRBD1. CDR1 and CDR2 (germline): MNHNS, SASEGT. V trimming: 2 bases; J trimming: 12 bases; junction bases outside the gene matches: 18. This CDR3 region has 18 residues. The CDR3 is CASSEPFRGQGAGEGQYF. The CDR3 DNA follows: TGTGCCAGCAGTGAACCTTTTAGAGGACAGGGGGCGGGAGAGGGTCAGTACTTC.

The CDR3 loop reads CATSDPGSVETQYF. CDR3 coding DNA: TGTGCCACCAGTGATCCCGGATCAGTGGAGACCCAGTACTTC. The V and J genes are TRBV24-1 and TRBJ2-5; D unclear. Germline CDR1 and CDR2: KGHDR and SFDVKD. The V gene lost 3 bases and the J gene lost 5 bases, with 12 bases spanning the gap. The CDR3 length is 14 residues.

The rearrangement uses TRBV20-1 and TRBJ1-1; 9 positions match TRBD1. The V and J ends lost 1 base and 5 bases, in that order; junction bases with no gene match: 8. The CDR3 loop spans 15 amino acids. CDR1 DFQATT and CDR2 SNEGSKA come from the germline V gene (reference sequence). DNA for the CDR3: TGCAGTGCTAGAGGCCTACAGGGGGCGGGAACTGAAGCTTTCTTT. Protein: CSARGLQGAGTEAFF.

The chain's CDR3 is CASSFGRLAKNIQYF. CDR3 coding DNA: TGCGCCAGCAGCTTTGGCAGGTTAGCCAAAAACATTCAGTACTTC. V is TRBV5-1 and J is TRBJ2-4; D unclear. Germline assignment: CDR1 SGHRS and CDR2 YFSETQ. The V end lost 2 bases, the J end lost 0 bases, and 9 bases lay between the germline ends. There are 15 residues in the CDR3.

This clonotype was recorded many times. The V call is TRBV4-3, the J call TRBJ2-3; TRBD2 agrees at 7 bases. Per the germline V gene, CDR1 is LGHNA and CDR2 is YSLEER. With V trimmed by 4 bases and J by 0 bases, 4 bases remained unmatched. The CDR3 runs 15 residues. In DNA form, the CDR3 reads TGCGCCAGCAGCCTAGGACTAGGCAGCACAGATACGCAGTATTTT. Protein sequence: CASSLGLGSTDTQYF.

This clonotype was detected a few times. CDR3 sequence (DNA): TGTGCCATCAGTGTTTGGGACAGGGCCTACAATGAGCAGTTCTTC. Protein product: CAISVWDRAYNEQFF. The J gene is TRBJ2-1, the V gene TRBV10-3, with 9 bases lining up with TRBD1. CDR3 length equals 15 residues. J gave up 2 bases and V 4 bases, and 3 bases lay outside the gene matches. Looked up from germline, CDR1 is ENHRY and CDR2 is SYGVKD.

V usage is TRBV24-1 and J usage is TRBJ2-2; 7 nucleotides match TRBD2. The CDR3 runs to 15 residues. Germline CDR1 and CDR2: KGHDR and SFDVKD. V trimming: 8 bases; J trimming: 0 bases; junction bases outside the gene matches: 5. The CDR3 sequence is CATMKSGTNTGELFF. The CDR3 DNA sequence: TGTGCCACCATGAAAAGCGGGACGAACACCGGGGAGCTGTTTTTT.

The gene calls are TRBV3-1 and TRBJ2-3, with 9 bases lining up with TRBD2. CDR1 LGHDT and CDR2 YNNKEL come from the germline V gene (reference sequence). The CDR3 is 17 residues long. V gave up 2 bases and J gave up 0 bases; unmatched junction bases: 6. The CDR3 DNA reads as TGTGCCAGCAGCCAACACAAGACTAGCGGAAGCACAGATACGCAGTATTTT. The encoded protein is CASSQHKTSGSTDTQYF.

This clonotype was picked up a small number of times. The chain employs TRBV4-1 and TRBJ2-5, with 7 bases aligning to TRBD1. This CDR3 spans 16 amino acids. The V gene end was trimmed by 4 bases and the J gene end by 2 bases; junction bases not matched to a gene: 10. Germline-derived CDR1 and CDR2 are MGHRA and YSYEKL. The CDR3 bases are TGCGCCAGCAGCCGCCACCTTAGACAGGGACAAGAGACCCAGTACTTC. Translating it yields CASSRHLRQGQETQYF.

This clonotype was counted only a few times. V gene TRBV20-1 combines with J gene TRBJ2-7; no clear D. Germline-derived CDR1 and CDR2 are DFQATT and SNEGSKA (reference sequence). This CDR3 contains 11 residues. V lost 2 bases and J 3 bases, leaving 5 bases between the germline ends. The CDR3 DNA is TGCAGTGCTAGACAGGTCTACGAGCAGTACTTC. This translates into CSARQVYEQYF.

This clonotype came up a few times. The chain has TRBV11-2 and TRBJ2-1, with 9 bases matching TRBD2. The CDR3 is made up of 15 amino acids. In germline, CDR1 is SGHAT, CDR2 FQNNGV. V was clipped by 3 bases and J by 5 bases; unmatched bases: 5. In nucleotides, the CDR3 is TGTGCCAGCAGCTTTAGCGGGAGTTTCAACAATGAGCAGTTCTTC. This translates into CASSFSGSFNNEQFF.

This sequence joins TRBV9 and TRBJ1-2; D is undetermined. Germline values: CDR1 SGDLS, CDR2 YYNGEE. The CDR3 sequence is 16 residues long. V lost 0 bases and J 7 bases, leaving 19 bases between the germline ends. CDR3 loop: CASSVGSDLRPGGYTF. CDR3 in DNA: TGTGCCAGCAGCGTAGGTTCAGACCTCCGACCTGGTGGCTACACCTTC.

This clonotype was seen more than once but under ten times. The genes are TRBV11-1 and TRBJ2-1; 8 positions match TRBD2. CDR3 length: 18 residues. Unmatched junction bases numbered 11, after V lost 2 bases and J lost 2 bases. Germline V gene sequence: CDR1 SGHAT, CDR2 FQDESV (reference sequence). The DNA of the CDR3 is TGTGCCAGCAGCTTATTCCCAGCGGGGGCACCCGCCTACAATGAGCAGTTCTTC. Translation: CASSLFPAGAPAYNEQFF.

This clonotype was observed a few times. The rearrangement links TRBV2 to TRBJ2-3; D unresolved. The CDR3 extends over 13 amino acids. V was clipped by 3 bases and J by 8 bases, with 12 bases between them. Germline V gene sequence: CDR1 SNHLY, CDR2 FYNNEI. In DNA, the CDR3 is TGTGCCAGCAGTGAGACATGGCAGACTACGCAGTATTTT. This encodes CASSETWQTTQYF.

A few counts support this clonotype. The V and J genes are TRBV20-1 and TRBJ2-7; perhaps TRBD2 as D (6 bases). The CDR3 is 14 amino acids. The germline V gene encodes CDR1 DFQATT and CDR2 SNEGSKA (reference sequence). Trimming pared 0 bases from V and 2 bases from J, leaving 11 bases between. CDR3 amino acids: CSAREGGGPYEQYF. In DNA, the CDR3 is TGCAGTGCTAGAGAGGGGGGTGGACCCTACGAGCAGTACTTC.